The 4 T cell receptor beta chains below come from one sample, sequenced in a study of T cell responses to AZD1222 COVID-19 vaccine. Produced via immunoSEQ multiplex PCR; TCRdb's table is partial and in-frame only. This sample has 150,000 to 250,000 clones, with roughly 90% found just once. The material was peripheral blood, obtained 28 days after the second AZD1222 dose. All receptors come from an adult who received the AZD1222 COVID-19 vaccine.

The chain combines TRBV6-5 with TRBJ2-5; D may be TRBD2 (5 bases). The germline CDR1 and CDR2 sequences are MNHEY and SVGAGI. The V gene lost 10 bases and the J gene lost 2 bases, with 14 bases spanning the gap. The CDR3 sequence is 13 residues long. The CDR3 sequence: CAIPGRKQETQYF. Written as DNA, the CDR3 is TGTGCCATCCCTGGGAGAAAGCAAGAGACCCAGTACTTC.

The chain couples TRBV7-2 to TRBJ2-3, with 7 nucleotides matching TRBD2. CDR1 is SGHTA and CDR2 is FQGNSA in the germline V gene. The J segment lost 0 bases and the V segment lost 2 bases, leaving 14 bases of the junction unmatched. CDR3 length equals 19 residues. DNA of the CDR3: TGTGCCAGCAGCTTAACCCTCGGACTAGGACGTTCTAGCACAGATACGCAGTATTTT. Encoded protein: CASSLTLGLGRSSTDTQYF.

Written as DNA, the CDR3 is TGTGCCAGCATCCTACAGGGGGTCGGCTACAATGAGCAGTTCTTC. This encodes CASILQGVGYNEQFF. V is TRBV6-6 and J is TRBJ2-1, with 8 bases aligning to TRBD1. The CDR3 contains 15 residues. Germline V lookup: CDR1 MNHNY, CDR2 SVGAGI (reference sequence). Trimming at V came to 7 bases and at J to 3 bases, leaving 8 bases not matched to a gene.

Of note for this clone: The same CDR3 arises from other DNA sequences in this sample as well. This chain connects TRBV5-1 to TRBJ2-7; 8 bases align to TRBD1. Looked up from germline, CDR1 is SGHRS and CDR2 is YFSETQ. Trimming at V came to 0 bases and at J to 4 bases, leaving 3 bases not matched to a gene. This CDR3 comprises 14 residues. The CDR3 bases are TGCGCCAGCAGCTTGGGTGACAGGGGTTACGAGCAGTACTTC. This sequence encodes CASSLGDRGYEQYF.